This T cell receptor beta chain was profiled in a study of CD39 and CD103 CD8 tumor-infiltrating T cells (dated by TCRdb to the late 2010s). Regarding the research as a whole: The repertoire comparisons shown came from four patients: one with an HPV-positive HNSCC, one with an HPV-negative HNSCC, one with ovarian cancer and one with melanoma. Deep sequencing of TCRbeta CDR3 was used to compare the repertoires of CD8 TIL subsets, defined by CD103 and CD39, with those of peripheral memory CD8 T cells. What the research found in general, with its limitations: Compared with DN and SP CD8 TILs and with blood memory CD8 T cells, DP CD8 TILs appeared more oligoclonal, with the top 30 clonotypes covering about 50-86%. Clonotypes from DP TILs were seldom detected in blood or uninvolved lymph node, while clonotypes from DN TILs overlapped to a large extent with peripheral memory CD8 repertoires.

Between the V and J ends, shortened by 7 bases and 0 bases respectively, the junction contains 16 bases. The CDR3 runs 15 amino acids, cysteine and phenylalanine included. Just CDR3 DNA is preserved here, 45 bases in frame from base 1. CDR1 is given as MNHNY and CDR2 as SVGAGI, both from the germline V gene (reference sequence). At the time samples were collected, the patients were not on therapy, although their prior treatments varied from chemotherapy, radiotherapy, surgery and immunotherapy to none at all. After thawing, cells were enriched for T lymphocytes using a negative-selection kit, with EpCAM beads added for tumor-infiltrating lymphocytes. Memory CD8 T cells were sorted as CD8+CD4-CD45RA- cells irrespective of CCR7 expression. Before analysis, peripheral blood mononuclear cells were separated on a Ficoll-Paque PLUS gradient and then cryopreserved. Populations were sorted to around 99% purity on a FACSAria II, and cell pellets were frozen for TCR sequencing without culture.

For each subset, between roughly 10,000 and 100,000 sorted cells were used for genomic DNA extraction with the DNeasy Blood and Tissue Kit. TCRbeta V-J or V-D-J regions were sequenced and mapped by the immunoSEQ service, with coverage above 10x per sample. As for the authors' bioinformatics: The analysis included only productive rearrangements exported from the immunoSEQ Analyzer platform, and clonality was assessed using the 500 most abundant clones. The Morisita-Horn similarity index and the Jaccard index were used to quantify the overlap in repertoires between populations. Morisita-Horn similarity between CD8 T-cell subset TCR repertoires was measured in five to seven cancer patients. TCRdb took this table from immuneACCESS and kept in-frame rearrangements with V and J called. Such tables lack part of the clones; where checked against another copy, unresolved V genes explain under half of the gap, and the rest is unexplained. V, J and clone size are those of that table, while D and trimming were read from the DNA. The sample profile shows about 17,000 clones; about 93% of them were found once. The ten largest clones represent 3.5% to 5% of the sample.

Worth noting for this clone: Its target antigen remains unknown. No much larger clone is present one base from it, and per-base qualities are unavailable.

The sequence is built from TRBV6-6 and TRBJ2-7, with no D gene named confidently. The clonotype was recovered from a human donor with head and neck squamous cell carcinoma. Material for sequencing was CD8+ T cells sorted from blood. The cell subset or site label of this sample denotes: total memory CD8 T cells (CD45RA-CCR7+/-) from blood or uninvolved lymph node. The sequence in DNA is TGTGCCAGCAATCCCTATCATTTGAGCTCCTACGAGCAGTACTTC. This encodes CASNPYHLSSYEQYF.